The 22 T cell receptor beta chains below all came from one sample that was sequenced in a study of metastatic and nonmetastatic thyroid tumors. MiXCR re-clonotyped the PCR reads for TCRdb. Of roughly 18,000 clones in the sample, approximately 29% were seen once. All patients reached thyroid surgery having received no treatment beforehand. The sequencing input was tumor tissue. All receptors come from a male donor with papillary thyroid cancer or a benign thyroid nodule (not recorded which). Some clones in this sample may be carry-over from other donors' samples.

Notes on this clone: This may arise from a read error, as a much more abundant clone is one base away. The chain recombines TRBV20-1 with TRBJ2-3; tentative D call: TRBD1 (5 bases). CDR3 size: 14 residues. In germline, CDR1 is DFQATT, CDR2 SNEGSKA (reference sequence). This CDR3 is CSATDIISTGTQYF. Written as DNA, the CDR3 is TGCAGTGCTACGGACATTATTAGCACAGGTACGCAGTATTTT.

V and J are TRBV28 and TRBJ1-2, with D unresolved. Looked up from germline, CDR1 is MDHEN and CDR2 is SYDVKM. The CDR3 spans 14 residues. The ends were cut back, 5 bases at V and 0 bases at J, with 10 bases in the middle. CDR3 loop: CASSGSAANYGYTF. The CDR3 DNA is TGTGCCAGCAGTGGGAGCGCGGCTAACTATGGCTACACCTTC.

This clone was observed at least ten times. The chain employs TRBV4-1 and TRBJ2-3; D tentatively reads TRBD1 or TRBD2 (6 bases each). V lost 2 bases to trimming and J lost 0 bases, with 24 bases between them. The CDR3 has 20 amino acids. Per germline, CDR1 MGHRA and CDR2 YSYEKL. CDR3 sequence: CASSQPPLRDNKTSTDTQYF. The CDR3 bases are TGCGCCAGCAGCCAACCTCCCTTGCGGGACAATAAAACTAGCACAGATACGCAGTATTTT.

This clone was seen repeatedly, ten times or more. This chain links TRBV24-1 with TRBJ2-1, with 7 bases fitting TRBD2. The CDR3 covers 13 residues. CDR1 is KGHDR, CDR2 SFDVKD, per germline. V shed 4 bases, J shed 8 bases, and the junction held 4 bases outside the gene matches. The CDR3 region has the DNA TGTGCCACCAGTGAATGGACTAGTCATGAGCAGTTCTTC. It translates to CATSEWTSHEQFF.

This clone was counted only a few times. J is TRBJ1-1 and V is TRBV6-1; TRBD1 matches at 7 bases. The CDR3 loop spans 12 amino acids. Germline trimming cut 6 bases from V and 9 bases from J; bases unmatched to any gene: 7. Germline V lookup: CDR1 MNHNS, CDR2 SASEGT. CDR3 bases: TGTGCCAGCAGAGTCGACAGGGACAAAGCTTTCTTT. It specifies CASRVDRDKAFF.

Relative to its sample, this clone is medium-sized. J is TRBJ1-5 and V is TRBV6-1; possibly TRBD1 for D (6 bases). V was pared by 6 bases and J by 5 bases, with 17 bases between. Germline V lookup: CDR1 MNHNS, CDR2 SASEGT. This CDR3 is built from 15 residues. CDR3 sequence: CASSQRDIVDQPQHF. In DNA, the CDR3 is TGTGCCAGCAGCCAACGGGACATAGTAGATCAGCCCCAGCATTTT.

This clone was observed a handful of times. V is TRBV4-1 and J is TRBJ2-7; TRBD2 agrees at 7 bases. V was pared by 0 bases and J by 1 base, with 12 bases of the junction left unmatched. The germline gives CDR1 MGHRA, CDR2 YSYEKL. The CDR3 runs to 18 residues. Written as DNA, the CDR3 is TGCGCCAGCAGCCAAGATCGGGCTAGCGCGGGAGAATCCTACGAGCAGTACTTC. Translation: CASSQDRASAGESYEQYF.

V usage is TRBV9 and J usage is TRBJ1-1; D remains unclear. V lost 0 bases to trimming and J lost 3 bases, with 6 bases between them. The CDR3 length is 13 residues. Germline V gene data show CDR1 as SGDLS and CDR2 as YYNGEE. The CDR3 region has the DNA TGTGCCAGCAGCGTAGGCGGCGACACTGAAGCTTTCTTT. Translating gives CASSVGGDTEAFF. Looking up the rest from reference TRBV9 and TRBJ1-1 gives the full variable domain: DSGVTQTPKHLITATGQRVTLRCSPRSGDLSVYWYQQSLDQGLQFLIQYYNGEERAKGNILERFSAQQFPDLHSELNLSSLELGDSALYFCASSVGGDTEAFFGQGTRLTVV.

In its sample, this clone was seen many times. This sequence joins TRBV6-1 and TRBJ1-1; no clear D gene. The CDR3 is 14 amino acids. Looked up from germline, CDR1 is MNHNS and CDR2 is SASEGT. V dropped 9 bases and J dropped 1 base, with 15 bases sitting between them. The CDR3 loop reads CASSPSGPNTEAFF. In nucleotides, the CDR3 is TGTGCCAGTTCCCCCAGCGGACCGAACACTGAAGCTTTCTTT.

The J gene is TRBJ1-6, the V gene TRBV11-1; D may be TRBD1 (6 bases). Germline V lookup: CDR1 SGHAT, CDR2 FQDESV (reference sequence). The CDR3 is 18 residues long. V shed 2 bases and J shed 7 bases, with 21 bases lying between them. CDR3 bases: TGTGCCAGCAGCTTAAGTGTCAGCCGACAGGCTACAAATTCACCCCTCCACTTT. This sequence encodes CASSLSVSRQATNSPLHF.

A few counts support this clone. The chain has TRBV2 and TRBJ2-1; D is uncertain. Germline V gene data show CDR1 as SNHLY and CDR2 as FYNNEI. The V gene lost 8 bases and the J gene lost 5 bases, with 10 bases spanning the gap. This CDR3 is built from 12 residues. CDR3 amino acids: CASAQVDNEQFF. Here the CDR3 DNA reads TGTGCCAGCGCGCAGGTTGACAATGAGCAGTTCTTC.

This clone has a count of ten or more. CDR3 nucleotides: TGTGCCAGCAGCCCAAAGTTGGCAGGTTCTATTGGCTACACCTTC. Its protein is CASSPKLAGSIGYTF. The chain employs TRBV11-3 and TRBJ1-2; unclear D gene. The length of the CDR3 is 15 residues. The germline CDR1 and CDR2 sequences are SGHNT and YENEEA. Trimming cost V 5 bases and J 7 bases, with 20 bases left between them.

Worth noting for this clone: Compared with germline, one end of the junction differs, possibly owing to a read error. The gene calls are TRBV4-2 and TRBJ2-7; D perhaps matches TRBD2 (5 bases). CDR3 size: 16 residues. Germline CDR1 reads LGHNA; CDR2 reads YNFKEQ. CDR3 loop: CVSSQDRVTIIYEQYF. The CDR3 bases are TGTGTCAGCAGCCAAGATCGCGTGACTATCATCTACGAGCAGTACTTC.

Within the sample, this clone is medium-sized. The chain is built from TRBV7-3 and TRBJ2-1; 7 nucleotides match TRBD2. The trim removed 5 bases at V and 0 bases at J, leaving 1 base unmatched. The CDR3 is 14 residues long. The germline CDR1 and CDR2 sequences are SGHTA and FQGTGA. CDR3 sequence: CASSAGDSYNEQFF. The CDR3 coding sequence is TGTGCCAGCAGCGCGGGGGACTCCTACAATGAGCAGTTCTTC.

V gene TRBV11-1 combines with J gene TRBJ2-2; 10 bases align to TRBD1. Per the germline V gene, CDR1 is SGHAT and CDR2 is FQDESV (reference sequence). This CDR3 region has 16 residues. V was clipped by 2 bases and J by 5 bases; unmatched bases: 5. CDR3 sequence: CASSLRQGAQTGELFF. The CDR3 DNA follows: TGTGCCAGCAGCTTACGACAGGGGGCACAAACCGGGGAGCTGTTTTTT.

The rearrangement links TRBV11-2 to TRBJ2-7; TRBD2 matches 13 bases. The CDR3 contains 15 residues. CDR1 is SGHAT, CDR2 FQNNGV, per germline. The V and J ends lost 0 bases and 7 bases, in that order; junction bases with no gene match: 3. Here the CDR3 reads CASSLEGLAGKEQYF. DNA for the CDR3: TGTGCCAGCAGCTTAGAGGGACTAGCGGGAAAGGAGCAGTACTTC.

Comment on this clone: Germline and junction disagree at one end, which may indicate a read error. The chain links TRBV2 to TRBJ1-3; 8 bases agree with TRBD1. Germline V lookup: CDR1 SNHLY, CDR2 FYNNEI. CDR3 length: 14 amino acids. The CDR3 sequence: CARKTGDSGNTISF. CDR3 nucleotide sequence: TGTGCCAGGAAGACAGGGGACTCTGGAAACACCATATCTTTT.

For the CDR3, the DNA is TGTGCCAGCAGTGGACAGTGGAACACTGAAGCTTTCTTT. This codes for CASSGQWNTEAFF. This sequence joins TRBV2 and TRBJ1-1; perhaps TRBD1 as D (5 bases). This CDR3 region has 13 residues. V lost 4 bases and J 1 base, leaving 7 bases between the germline ends. The V gene's germline CDR1 is SNHLY and CDR2 FYNNEI.

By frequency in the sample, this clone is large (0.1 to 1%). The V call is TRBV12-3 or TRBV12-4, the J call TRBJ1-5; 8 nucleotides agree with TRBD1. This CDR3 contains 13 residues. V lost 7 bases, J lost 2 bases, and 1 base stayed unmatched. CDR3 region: CASKQGGNQPQHF. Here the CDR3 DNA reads TGTGCCAGCAAACAGGGGGGCAATCAGCCCCAGCATTTT.

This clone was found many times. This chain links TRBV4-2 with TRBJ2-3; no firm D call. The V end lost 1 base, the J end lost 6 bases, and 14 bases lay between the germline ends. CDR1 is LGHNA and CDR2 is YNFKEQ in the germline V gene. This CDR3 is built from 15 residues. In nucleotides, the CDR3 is TGTGCCAGCAGCCAAGTGACTTCATATACCGATACGCAGTATTTT. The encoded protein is CASSQVTSYTDTQYF.

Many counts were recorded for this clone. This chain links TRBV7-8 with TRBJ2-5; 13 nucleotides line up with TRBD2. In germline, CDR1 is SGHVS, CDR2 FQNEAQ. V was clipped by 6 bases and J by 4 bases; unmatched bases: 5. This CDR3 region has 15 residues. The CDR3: CASSRRTSGGETQYF. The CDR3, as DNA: TGTGCCAGCAGTAGAAGGACTAGCGGGGGAGAGACCCAGTACTTC.

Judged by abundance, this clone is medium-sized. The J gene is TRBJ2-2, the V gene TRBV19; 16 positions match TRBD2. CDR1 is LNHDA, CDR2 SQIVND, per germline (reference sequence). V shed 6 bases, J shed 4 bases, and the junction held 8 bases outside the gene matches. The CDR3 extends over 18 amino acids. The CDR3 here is CASSKGLAGGQLTGELFF. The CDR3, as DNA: TGTGCCAGTAGCAAGGGACTAGCGGGGGGGCAGCTCACCGGGGAGCTGTTTTTT. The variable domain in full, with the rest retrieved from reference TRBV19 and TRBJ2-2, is DGGITQSPKYLFRKEGQNVTLSCEQNLNHDAMYWYRQDPGQGLRLIYYSQIVNDFQKGDIAEGYSVSREKKESFPLTVTSAQKNPTAFYLCASSKGLAGGQLTGELFFGEGSRLTVL.